These T cell receptor beta chains were read from a single sample in a study of vaccination effects on CD4 cells after COVID-19. These receptors lack a known antigen. The data were produced by immunoSEQ multiplex PCR, yet TCRdb's version contains in-frame clones alone and is incomplete. This sample has 75,000 to 100,000 clones, with under 85% found just once. Sequencing used CD4+ T cells from PBMCs cultured with HCoV-OC43 spike peptides, obtained after COVID-19 vaccination. These receptors came from a human donor who received a COVID-19 vaccine. Each CDR3 is given with its conserved first and last residue. Fields, in order: V gene, D gene, clone size, J gene, CDR3 DNA, CDR3 protein. The D gene is left open where the match is weak. The size of a clone is reported for some rows only, either as once, few or many, or as a class for expanded clones.

v_call: TRBV19; d_call: NA; clone_size: NA; j_call: TRBJ1-1; cdr3_nt: TGTGCCAGTAAAGACACTGAAGCTTTCTTT; cdr3_aa: CASKDTEAFF
v_call: TRBV19; d_call: TRBD1; clone_size: NA; j_call: TRBJ1-5; cdr3_nt: TGTGCCAGTAGTGGGGGGGACAGGCAAATCCATCAGCCCCAGCATTTT; cdr3_aa: CASSGGDRQIHQPQHF
v_call: TRBV5-1; d_call: NA; clone_size: NA; j_call: TRBJ1-4; cdr3_nt: TGCGCCAGCAGCTTGGGGGTCGCAGATAATGAAAAACTGTTTTTT; cdr3_aa: CASSLGVADNEKLFF
v_call: TRBV14; d_call: TRBD1; clone_size: NA; j_call: TRBJ1-3; cdr3_nt: TGTGCCAGCAGCCAAGACAGGGGGACGAGCTCTGGAAACACCATATATTTT; cdr3_aa: CASSQDRGTSSGNTIYF
v_call: TRBV10-3; d_call: NA; clone_size: NA; j_call: TRBJ1-6; cdr3_nt: TGTGCCATCAGTGAAATATCCGATTCACCCCTCCACTTT; cdr3_aa: CAISEISDSPLHF
v_call: TRBV7-3; d_call: TRBD2; clone_size: NA; j_call: TRBJ2-3; cdr3_nt: TGTGCCAGCAGCCCGACGGGGGGATCCTCTCTTCGTACGCAGTATTTT; cdr3_aa: CASSPTGGSSLRTQYF
v_call: TRBV5-1; d_call: TRBD1; clone_size: NA; j_call: TRBJ1-5; cdr3_nt: TGCGCCAGCAGCCAGGACAGGGGCGGACAGCCCCAGCATTTT; cdr3_aa: CASSQDRGGQPQHF
v_call: TRBV19; d_call: NA; clone_size: NA; j_call: TRBJ1-3; cdr3_nt: TGTGCCAGCGAAACAGGGAGCTCTGGAAACACCATATATTTT; cdr3_aa: CASETGSSGNTIYF
v_call: TRBV6-5; d_call: TRBD1; clone_size: once; j_call: TRBJ2-2; cdr3_nt: TGTGCCAGCAGTAAAACAGGGGTAAACACCGGGGAGCTGTTTTTT; cdr3_aa: CASSKTGVNTGELFF
v_call: TRBV6-5; d_call: NA; clone_size: few; j_call: TRBJ1-4; cdr3_nt: TGTGCCAGCAGACATTCGCTCGACTCTTGGGAAAAACTGTTTTTT; cdr3_aa: CASRHSLDSWEKLFF
v_call: TRBV19; d_call: TRBD2; clone_size: NA; j_call: TRBJ2-1; cdr3_nt: TGTGCCAGTAGTATTCTGACTAGCGGGGGGCCCGAGCAGTTCTTC; cdr3_aa: CASSILTSGGPEQFF
v_call: TRBV7-9; d_call: TRBD2; clone_size: NA; j_call: TRBJ2-3; cdr3_nt: TGTGCCAGCAGCTTAGAGATCGGGGGGGGCACAGATACGCAGTATTTT; cdr3_aa: CASSLEIGGGTDTQYF
v_call: TRBV2; d_call: NA; clone_size: NA; j_call: TRBJ2-2; cdr3_nt: TGTGCCAGCAGTGAAATGGGGGGGGCCCAGTCAGGGGAGCTGTTTTTT; cdr3_aa: CASSEMGGAQSGELFF
v_call: TRBV5-1; d_call: NA; clone_size: once; j_call: TRBJ1-3; cdr3_nt: TGCGCCAGCAGCCGCGAAAGACAAGTCTCTGGAAACACCATATATTTT; cdr3_aa: CASSRERQVSGNTIYF
v_call: TRBV5-5; d_call: NA; clone_size: NA; j_call: TRBJ1-1; cdr3_nt: TGTGCCAGCACCCCCCTGGACAGACTACATGAAGCTTTCTTT; cdr3_aa: CASTPLDRLHEAFF
v_call: TRBV7-3; d_call: NA; clone_size: few; j_call: TRBJ2-1; cdr3_nt: TGTGCCAGCAGCTTGGGGCAGAACAATGAGCAGTTCTTC; cdr3_aa: CASSLGQNNEQFF
v_call: TRBV24-1; d_call: NA; clone_size: NA; j_call: TRBJ2-5; cdr3_nt: TGTGCCACCAGTACACCCCAGGGGACAGAGACCCAGTACTTC; cdr3_aa: CATSTPQGTETQYF
v_call: TRBV12-3/TRBV12-4; d_call: NA; clone_size: NA; j_call: TRBJ2-6; cdr3_nt: TGTGCCAGCAGACTGGCGGGGGCCAACGTCCTGACTTTC; cdr3_aa: CASRLAGANVLTF
v_call: TRBV14; d_call: NA; clone_size: NA; j_call: TRBJ2-3; cdr3_nt: TGTGCCAGCAGCCAAGTGAGGGCCCTCACAGATACGCAGTATTTT; cdr3_aa: CASSQVRALTDTQYF
v_call: TRBV5-1; d_call: NA; clone_size: NA; j_call: TRBJ1-6; cdr3_nt: TGCGCCAGCAGCTACGGGCAGGGAGTTAATTCACCCCTCCACTTT; cdr3_aa: CASSYGQGVNSPLHF
v_call: TRBV24-1; d_call: NA; clone_size: NA; j_call: TRBJ2-1; cdr3_nt: TGTGCCACCAGTGACCCATACCACGGCGATGAGCAGTTCTTC; cdr3_aa: CATSDPYHGDEQFF
v_call: TRBV19; d_call: NA; clone_size: few; j_call: TRBJ2-2; cdr3_nt: TGTGCCAGTAGTATAGGGGGGGTGATGGGGGAGCTGTTTTTT; cdr3_aa: CASSIGGVMGELFF
v_call: TRBV27; d_call: NA; clone_size: NA; j_call: TRBJ2-5; cdr3_nt: TGTGCCAGCAGAAAACAGGGGAGGGAGGAGACCCAGTACTTC; cdr3_aa: CASRKQGREETQYF
v_call: TRBV6-1; d_call: NA; clone_size: NA; j_call: TRBJ1-6; cdr3_nt: TGTGCCAGCAGTGAAGCGCGGGACTTACTCTCCTATAATTCACCCCTCCACTTT; cdr3_aa: CASSEARDLLSYNSPLHF
v_call: TRBV11-2; d_call: NA; clone_size: few; j_call: TRBJ1-5; cdr3_nt: TGTGCCAGCAGCTTAGACCCGCAGGAGATTAGCAATCAGCCCCAGCATTTT; cdr3_aa: CASSLDPQEISNQPQHF
v_call: TRBV6-5; d_call: NA; clone_size: NA; j_call: TRBJ1-5; cdr3_nt: TGTGCCAGCAGTTTCACCCGAAATCAGCCCCAGCATTTT; cdr3_aa: CASSFTRNQPQHF
v_call: TRBV19; d_call: TRBD2; clone_size: NA; j_call: TRBJ2-3; cdr3_nt: TGTGCCAGTAGTATAGGTCCTAGCGGGGCGTCAGATACGCAGTATTTT; cdr3_aa: CASSIGPSGASDTQYF
v_call: TRBV12-5; d_call: NA; clone_size: NA; j_call: TRBJ1-5; cdr3_nt: TGTGCTAGTGGTTTGGTAGCCATGGGGCCCCAGCATTTT; cdr3_aa: CASGLVAMGPQHF
v_call: TRBV27; d_call: TRBD1; clone_size: NA; j_call: TRBJ2-3; cdr3_nt: TGTGCCAGCAGTTCTCCGGGACAGGGGAGCACAGATACGCAGTATTTT; cdr3_aa: CASSSPGQGSTDTQYF
v_call: TRBV5-1; d_call: NA; clone_size: NA; j_call: TRBJ1-1; cdr3_nt: TGCGCCAGCAGTCAGAACTTGAACACTGAAGCTTTCTTT; cdr3_aa: CASSQNLNTEAFF
v_call: TRBV7-2; d_call: TRBD1; clone_size: NA; j_call: TRBJ1-4; cdr3_nt: TGTGCCAGCAGCTCGGACAGGGCGTTGGGTAATGAAAAACTGTTTTTT; cdr3_aa: CASSSDRALGNEKLFF
v_call: TRBV5-1; d_call: TRBD1; clone_size: NA; j_call: TRBJ2-1; cdr3_nt: TGCGCCAGCAGCTTGGTACAGGGGTACAATGAGCAGTTCTTC; cdr3_aa: CASSLVQGYNEQFF
v_call: TRBV6-6; d_call: NA; clone_size: NA; j_call: TRBJ1-5; cdr3_nt: TGTGCCAGCAGTCCACGGGACACATGGGGAACTCAGCCCCAGCATTTT; cdr3_aa: CASSPRDTWGTQPQHF
v_call: TRBV24-1; d_call: NA; clone_size: NA; j_call: TRBJ2-1; cdr3_nt: TGTGCCACTTCAGGCACGCTGGGGAATTACAATGAGCAGTTCTTC; cdr3_aa: CATSGTLGNYNEQFF
v_call: TRBV21-1; d_call: NA; clone_size: NA; j_call: TRBJ1-1; cdr3_nt: TGTGCCAGCAGCTCCGGGACGGAAAAGAACACTGAAGCTTTCTTT; cdr3_aa: CASSSGTEKNTEAFF